This T cell receptor beta chain was captured by sequencing in a study of blood T cell repertoires in COVID-19 (dated by TCRdb to the early 2020s). Regarding the complete study: Samples covering the acute and convalescent phases of COVID-19 were provided by collaborators in the United States, Italy and Spain. The prospective study material was composed of cDNA or gDNA derived from T cells, B-cell-depleted T cells, or PBMCs. Subjects who had been exposed to COVID-19, were actively infected with it, or had recovered from it provided the deeply sampled blood TCRbeta repertoires that made up the dataset. A freely available public database, intended as a resource for researchers studying the immune response to SARS-CoV-2, is where the repertoires were released. The samples were drawn from two sources: the first 160 participants of the ongoing ImmuneRACE study, and 1,200 or so subjects contributed by 6 global collaborators. Nearly every sample came with metadata listing a de-identified subject ID, COVID-19 status, age in years and sex. Where available, HLA class I and class II types were taken from metadata supplied by the sample provider and were not determined by assay-based typing. What the research found in general, with its limitations: The amount of clinical and demographic metadata varied by source and participant and was provided uncurated.

Compared with germline, V lacks 1 base and J lacks 6 bases; bases without a gene match: 0. For CDR1 and CDR2, the germline V gene lists KGHSH and LQKENI. The CDR3, from cysteine to phenylalanine, totals 14 residues. Only the CDR3 region is kept as DNA, spanning 42 bases read in frame from base 1. TCRbeta CDR3 regions were amplified from genomic DNA using the immunoSEQ Assay, a bias-controlled multiplex PCR. As for the authors' bioinformatics: Within the assay, amplification of reference gene primers was used to estimate how many nucleated cells each sample contained. Sequence reads were collapsed and filtered to measure the absolute abundance of every unique TCRbeta CDR3 rearrangement. For each sample, productive Simpson clonality was calculated as the square root of Simpson's diversity index over productive rearrangements. This immuneACCESS table, as held by TCRdb, lists in-frame sequences with V and J called but not all clones. Of the missing ones, under half trace to an unresolved V gene in checked studies; the others have no known cause. V, J and clone size were drawn from that table, and D and trimming were deduced from the DNA. The sample table lists around 320,000 clones, approximately 90% of them with a count of one. The leading ten clones occupy 3.5% to 5% of the sample.

Remarks on this clone: It has no known antigen specificity. No base quality values were provided; no much bigger clone lies one nucleotide off.

Enrolling through a virtual design, the prospective study's participants ranged in age from roughly 18 to 90 years and lived across 24 United States geographic areas. To assign participants to cohorts, the prospective study relied on clinical history that participants themselves reported in a screening survey and a study questionnaire. Exposed participants had been in contact, within 2 weeks of entering the study, with a person who had a PCR-confirmed or clinician-diagnosed case of COVID-19. In the prospective study, whole blood, serum and a nasopharyngeal or oropharyngeal swab were collected from each participant by mobile phlebotomists. Over a roughly two-month period, participants in the prospective study had the option of providing additional blood draws and questionnaires. Prospective study blood samples were shipped either frozen or at room temperature before DNA extraction.

This sequence originates from a woman in her 30s who had been exposed to COVID-19. The rearrangement combines TRBV18 with TRBJ1-2, with TRBD1 identical over 12 junction bases. Sequencing was performed on PBMCs or T cells enriched from blood (not recorded which). CDR3 reads: CASSPRDRGHGYTF. The nucleotides read TGTGCCAGCTCACCACGGGACAGGGGGCATGGCTACACCTTC.